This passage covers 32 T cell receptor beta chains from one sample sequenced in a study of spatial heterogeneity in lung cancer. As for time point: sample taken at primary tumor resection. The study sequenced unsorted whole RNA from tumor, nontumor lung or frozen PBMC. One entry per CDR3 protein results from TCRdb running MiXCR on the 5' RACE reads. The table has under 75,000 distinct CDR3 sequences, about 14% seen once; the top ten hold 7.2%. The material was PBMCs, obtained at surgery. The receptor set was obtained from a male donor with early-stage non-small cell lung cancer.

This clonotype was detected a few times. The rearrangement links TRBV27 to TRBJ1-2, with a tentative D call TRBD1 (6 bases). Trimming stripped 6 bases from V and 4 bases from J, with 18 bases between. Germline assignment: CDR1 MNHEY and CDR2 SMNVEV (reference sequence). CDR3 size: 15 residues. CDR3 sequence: CASSQLTGHLYGYTF. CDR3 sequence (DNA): TGTGCCAGCAGCCAACTCACGGGACACCTCTATGGCTACACCTTC.

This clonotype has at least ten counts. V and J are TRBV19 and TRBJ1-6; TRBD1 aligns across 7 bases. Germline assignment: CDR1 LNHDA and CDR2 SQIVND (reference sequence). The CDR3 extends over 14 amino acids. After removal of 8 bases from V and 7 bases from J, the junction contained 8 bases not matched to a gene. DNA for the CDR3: TGTGCCAGTGATACAGGGGCACGGAATTCACCCCTCCACTTT. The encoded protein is CASDTGARNSPLHF.

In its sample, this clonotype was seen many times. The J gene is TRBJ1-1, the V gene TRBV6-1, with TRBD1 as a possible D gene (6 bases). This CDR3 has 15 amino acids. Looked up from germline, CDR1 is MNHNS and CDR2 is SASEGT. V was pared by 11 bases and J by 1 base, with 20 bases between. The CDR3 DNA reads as TGTGCCCTTAGGGGGGGGCGAGACCGGAACACTGAAGCTTTCTTT. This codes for CALRGGRDRNTEAFF.

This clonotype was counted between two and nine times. The chain's CDR3 is CASSLGMGPTNTEAFF. DNA for the CDR3: TGTGCCAGCAGTTTAGGGATGGGACCAACGAACACTGAAGCTTTCTTT. This chain uses TRBV12-3 or TRBV12-4 with TRBJ1-1, with D possibly matching TRBD1 (5 bases). This CDR3 has 16 residues. V lost 1 base and J 1 base, leaving 13 bases between the germline ends.

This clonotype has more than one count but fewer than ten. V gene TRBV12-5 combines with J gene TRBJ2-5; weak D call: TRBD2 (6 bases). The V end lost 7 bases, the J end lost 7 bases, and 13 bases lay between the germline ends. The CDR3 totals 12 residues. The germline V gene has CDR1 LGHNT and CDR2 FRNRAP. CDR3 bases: TGTGCTAGTGACCGCGGGGATGGGACCCAGTACTTC. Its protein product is CASDRGDGTQYF.

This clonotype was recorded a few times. As DNA, the CDR3 is TGTGCCAGCAGGGGGCTATCGGATGAGCAGTTCTTC. Residues: CASRGLSDEQFF. The chain recombines TRBV7-2 with TRBJ2-1; the D gene is possibly TRBD1 (5 bases). The CDR3 totals 12 residues. Looked up from germline, CDR1 is SGHTA and CDR2 is FQGNSA. Trimming took 6 bases from V and 8 from J, leaving 11 bases between them.

CDR3 in DNA: TGTGCCAGCAGTTTATCATTCAGGGGGTCTGGAGAGCAGTACTTC. Amino acids: CASSLSFRGSGEQYF. The rearrangement links TRBV27 to TRBJ2-7, with 7 bases lining up with TRBD1. After removal of 0 bases from V and 7 bases from J, the junction contained 9 bases not matched to a gene. The germline gives CDR1 MNHEY, CDR2 SMNVEV (reference sequence). The CDR3 totals 15 residues.

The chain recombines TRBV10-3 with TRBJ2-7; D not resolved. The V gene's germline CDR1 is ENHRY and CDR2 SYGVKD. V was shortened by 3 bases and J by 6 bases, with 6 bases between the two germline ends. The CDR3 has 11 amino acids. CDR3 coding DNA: TGTGCCATCAGTGATCTAGGCGAGCAGTACTTC. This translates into CAISDLGEQYF.

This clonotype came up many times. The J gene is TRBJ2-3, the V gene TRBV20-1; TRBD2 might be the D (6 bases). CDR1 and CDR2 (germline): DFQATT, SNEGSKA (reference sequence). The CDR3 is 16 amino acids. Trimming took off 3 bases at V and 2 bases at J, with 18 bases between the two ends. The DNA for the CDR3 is TGCAGTGCTAGGGGCGCTAGCCCGGGAGTCACAGATACGCAGTATTTT. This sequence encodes CSARGASPGVTDTQYF.

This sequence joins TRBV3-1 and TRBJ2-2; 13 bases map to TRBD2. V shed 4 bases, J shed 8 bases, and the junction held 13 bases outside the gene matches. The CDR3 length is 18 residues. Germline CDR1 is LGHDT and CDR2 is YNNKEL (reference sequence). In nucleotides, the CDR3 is TGTGCCAGCAGCCCCAGGACTAGCGGGAGATCCCCCCAAGGGGAGCTGTTTTTT. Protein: CASSPRTSGRSPQGELFF.

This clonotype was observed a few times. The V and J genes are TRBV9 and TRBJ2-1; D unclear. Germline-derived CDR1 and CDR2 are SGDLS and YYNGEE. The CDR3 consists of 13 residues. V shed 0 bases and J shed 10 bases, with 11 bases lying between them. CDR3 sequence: CASSVGLHYEQFF. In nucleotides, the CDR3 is TGTGCCAGCAGCGTAGGGCTCCATTACGAGCAGTTCTTC.

CDR3 coding DNA: TGTGCCAGCAGCTCCTATTCGACTAGCGGCCAAGAGACCCAGTACTTC. This gives the protein CASSSYSTSGQETQYF. The rearrangement uses TRBV27 and TRBJ2-5, with 9 bases aligning to TRBD2. The trim removed 6 bases at V and 1 base at J, leaving 9 bases unmatched. The CDR3 has 16 residues. Germline V lookup: CDR1 MNHEY, CDR2 SMNVEV (reference sequence).

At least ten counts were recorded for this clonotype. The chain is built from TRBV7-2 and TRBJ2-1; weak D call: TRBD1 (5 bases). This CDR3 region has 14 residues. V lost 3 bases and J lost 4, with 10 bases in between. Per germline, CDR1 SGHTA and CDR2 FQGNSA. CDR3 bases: TGTGCCAGCAGCTTTGCGACAGCGTACAATGAGCAGTTCTTC. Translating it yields CASSFATAYNEQFF.

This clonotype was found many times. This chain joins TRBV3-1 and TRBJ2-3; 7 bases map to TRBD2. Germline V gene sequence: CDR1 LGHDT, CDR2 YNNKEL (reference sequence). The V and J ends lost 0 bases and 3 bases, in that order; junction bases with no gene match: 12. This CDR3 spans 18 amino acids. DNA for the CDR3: TGTGCCAGCAGCCAAGATTCCCCACTGGCGGGAGTAACAGATACGCAGTATTTT. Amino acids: CASSQDSPLAGVTDTQYF.

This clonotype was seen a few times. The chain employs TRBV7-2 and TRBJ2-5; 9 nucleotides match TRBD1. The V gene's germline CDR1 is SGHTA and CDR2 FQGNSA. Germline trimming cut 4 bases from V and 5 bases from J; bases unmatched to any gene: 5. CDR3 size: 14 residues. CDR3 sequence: CASSYGDRAETQYF. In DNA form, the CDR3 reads TGTGCCAGCAGCTACGGGGACAGGGCCGAGACCCAGTACTTC.

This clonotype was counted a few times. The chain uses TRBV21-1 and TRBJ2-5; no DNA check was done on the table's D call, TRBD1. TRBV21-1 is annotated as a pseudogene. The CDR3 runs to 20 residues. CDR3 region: CASSPGGHSLGTPYQETQYF. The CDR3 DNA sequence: TGTGCCAGCAGCCCTGGGGGGCATTCCTTGGGGACTCCGTACCAAGAGACCCAGTACTTC.

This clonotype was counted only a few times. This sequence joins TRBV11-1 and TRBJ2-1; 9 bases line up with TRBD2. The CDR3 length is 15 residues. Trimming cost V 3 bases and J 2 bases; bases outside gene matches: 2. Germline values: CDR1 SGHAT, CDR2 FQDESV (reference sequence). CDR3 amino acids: CASSLLAGPYNEQFF. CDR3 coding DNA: TGTGCCAGCAGCTTGCTAGCGGGACCCTACAATGAGCAGTTCTTC.

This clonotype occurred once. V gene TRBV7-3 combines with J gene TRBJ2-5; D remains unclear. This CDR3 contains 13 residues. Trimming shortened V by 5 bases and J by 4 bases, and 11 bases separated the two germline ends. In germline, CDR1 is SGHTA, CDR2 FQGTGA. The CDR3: CASSKYHRETQYF. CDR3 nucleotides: TGTGCCAGCAGCAAGTATCATAGAGAGACCCAGTACTTC.

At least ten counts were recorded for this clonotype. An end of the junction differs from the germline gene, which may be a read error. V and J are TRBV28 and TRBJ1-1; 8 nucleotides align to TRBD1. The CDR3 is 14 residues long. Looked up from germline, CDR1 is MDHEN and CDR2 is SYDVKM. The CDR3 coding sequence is TGTGCCAGCAGTGTCGGGGACAGGAACTCTGAAGCTTTCTTT. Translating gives CASSVGDRNSEAFF. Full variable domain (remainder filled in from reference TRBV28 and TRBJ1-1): DVKVTQSSRYLVKRTGEKVFLECVQDMDHENMFWYRQDPGLGLRLIYFSYDVKMKEKGDIPEGYSVSREKKERFSLILESASTNQTSMYLCASSVGDRNSEAFFGQGTRLTVV.

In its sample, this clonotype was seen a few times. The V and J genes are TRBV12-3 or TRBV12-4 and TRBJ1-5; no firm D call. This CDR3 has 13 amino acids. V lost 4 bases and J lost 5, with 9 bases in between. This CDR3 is CASSSEMDQPQHF. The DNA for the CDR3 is TGTGCCAGCAGTTCAGAGATGGATCAGCCCCAGCATTTT.

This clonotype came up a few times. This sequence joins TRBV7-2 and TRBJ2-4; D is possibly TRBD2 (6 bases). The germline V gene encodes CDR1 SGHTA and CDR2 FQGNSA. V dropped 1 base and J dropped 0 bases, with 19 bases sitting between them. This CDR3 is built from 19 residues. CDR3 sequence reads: CASSLEVGSGLLAKNIQYF. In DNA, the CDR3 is TGTGCCAGCAGCTTAGAGGTCGGCTCGGGACTCTTAGCCAAAAACATTCAGTACTTC.

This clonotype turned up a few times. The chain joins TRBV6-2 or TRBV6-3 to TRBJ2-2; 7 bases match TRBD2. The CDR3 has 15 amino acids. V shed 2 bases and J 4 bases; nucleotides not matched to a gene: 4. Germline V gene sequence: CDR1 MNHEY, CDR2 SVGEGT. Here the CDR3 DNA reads TGTGCCAGCAGTTACACGGGAGGTCCCACCGGGGAGCTGTTTTTT. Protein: CASSYTGGPTGELFF.

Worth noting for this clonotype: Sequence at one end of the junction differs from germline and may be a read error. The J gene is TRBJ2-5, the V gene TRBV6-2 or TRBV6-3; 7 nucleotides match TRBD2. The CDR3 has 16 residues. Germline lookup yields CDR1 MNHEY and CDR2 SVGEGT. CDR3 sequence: CASSYAGIAGPETQHF. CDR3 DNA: TGTGCCAGCAGTTATGCAGGAATAGCGGGCCCAGAGACCCAGCACTTC.

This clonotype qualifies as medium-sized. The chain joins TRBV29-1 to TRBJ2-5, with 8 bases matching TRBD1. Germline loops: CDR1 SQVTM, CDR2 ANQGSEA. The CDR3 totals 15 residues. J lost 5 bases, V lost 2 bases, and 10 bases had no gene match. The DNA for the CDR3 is TGCAGCGTTGAATATCGCAGGGGGCGCTGGGAGACCCAGTACTTC. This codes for CSVEYRRGRWETQYF.

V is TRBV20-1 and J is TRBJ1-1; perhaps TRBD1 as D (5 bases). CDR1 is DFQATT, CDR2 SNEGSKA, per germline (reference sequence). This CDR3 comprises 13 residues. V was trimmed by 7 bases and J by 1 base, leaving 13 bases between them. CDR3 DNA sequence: TGCAGTGTCGACAGTGGGCCGAACACTGAAGCTTTCTTT. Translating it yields CSVDSGPNTEAFF.

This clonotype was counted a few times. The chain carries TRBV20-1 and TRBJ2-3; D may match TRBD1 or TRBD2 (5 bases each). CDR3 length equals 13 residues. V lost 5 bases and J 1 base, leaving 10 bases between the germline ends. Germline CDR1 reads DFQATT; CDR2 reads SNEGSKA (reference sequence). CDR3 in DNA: TGCAGTGCTCGGGGCGAGCGCACAGATACGCAGTATTTT. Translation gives CSARGERTDTQYF.

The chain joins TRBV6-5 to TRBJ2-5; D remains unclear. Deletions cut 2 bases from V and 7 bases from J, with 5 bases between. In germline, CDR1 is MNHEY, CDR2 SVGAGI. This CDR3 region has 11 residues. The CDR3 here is CASSYGRTQYF. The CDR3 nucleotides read TGTGCCAGCAGTTACGGGCGGACCCAGTACTTC.

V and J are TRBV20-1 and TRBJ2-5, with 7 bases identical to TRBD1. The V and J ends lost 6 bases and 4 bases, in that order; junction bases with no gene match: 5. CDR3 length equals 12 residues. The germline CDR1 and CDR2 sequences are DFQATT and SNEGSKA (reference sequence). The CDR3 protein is CSARAGGETQYF. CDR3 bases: TGCAGTGCCCGGGCAGGGGGAGAGACCCAGTACTTC.

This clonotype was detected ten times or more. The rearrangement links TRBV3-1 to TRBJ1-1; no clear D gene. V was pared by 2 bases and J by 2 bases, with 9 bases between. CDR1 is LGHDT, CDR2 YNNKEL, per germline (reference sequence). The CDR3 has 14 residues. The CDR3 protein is CASSQSPGNTEAFF. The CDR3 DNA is TGTGCCAGCAGCCAATCTCCAGGCAACACTGAAGCTTTCTTT.

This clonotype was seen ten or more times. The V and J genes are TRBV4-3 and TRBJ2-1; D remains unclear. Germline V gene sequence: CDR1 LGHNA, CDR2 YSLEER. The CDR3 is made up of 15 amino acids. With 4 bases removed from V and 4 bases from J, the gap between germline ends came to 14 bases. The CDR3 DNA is TGCGCCAGCAGCCCGGTAGTCCAACAGTACAATGAGCAGTTCTTC. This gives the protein CASSPVVQQYNEQFF.

CDR3 nucleotide sequence: TGTGCCTGGACAGGCCCCGGGGCGGGAGCCCCAGGCGAGCAGTACTTC. This encodes CAWTGPGAGAPGEQYF. The chain is built from TRBV30 and TRBJ2-7; 7 bases fit TRBD2. CDR3 size: 16 residues. From germline, CDR1 is GTSNPN and CDR2 SVGIG (reference sequence). The V segment lost 4 bases and the J segment 6 bases; nucleotides outside the gene matches: 18.

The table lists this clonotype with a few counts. The CDR3 DNA is TGCGCCAGCAGCTTGGTTTTCAGGGCGAACACTGAAGCTTTCTTT. It encodes CASSLVFRANTEAFF. The chain joins TRBV5-1 to TRBJ1-1; D is perhaps TRBD1 (5 bases). Deletions cut 0 bases from V and 1 base from J, with 10 bases between. There are 15 residues in the CDR3. Germline V gene lookup returns CDR1 SGHRS and CDR2 YFSETQ.